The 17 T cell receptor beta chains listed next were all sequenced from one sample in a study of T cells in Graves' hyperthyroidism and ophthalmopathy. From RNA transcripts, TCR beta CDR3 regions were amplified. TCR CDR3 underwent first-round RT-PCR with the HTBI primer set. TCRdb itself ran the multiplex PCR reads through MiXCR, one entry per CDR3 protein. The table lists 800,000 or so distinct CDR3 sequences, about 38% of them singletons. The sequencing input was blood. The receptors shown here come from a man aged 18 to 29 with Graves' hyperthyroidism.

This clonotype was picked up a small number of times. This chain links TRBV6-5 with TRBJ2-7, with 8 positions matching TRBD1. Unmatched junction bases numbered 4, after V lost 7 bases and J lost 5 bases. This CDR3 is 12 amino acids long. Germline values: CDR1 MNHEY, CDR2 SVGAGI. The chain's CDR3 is CASKGDRNEQYF. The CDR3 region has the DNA TGTGCCAGCAAGGGGGACAGGAACGAGCAGTACTTC.

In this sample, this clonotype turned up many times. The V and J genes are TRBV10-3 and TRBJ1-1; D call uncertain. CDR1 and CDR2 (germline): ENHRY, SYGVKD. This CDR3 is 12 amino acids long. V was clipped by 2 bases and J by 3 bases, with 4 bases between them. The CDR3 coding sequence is TGTGCCATCAGTGAGCCATACACTGAAGCTTTCTTT. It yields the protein CAISEPYTEAFF.

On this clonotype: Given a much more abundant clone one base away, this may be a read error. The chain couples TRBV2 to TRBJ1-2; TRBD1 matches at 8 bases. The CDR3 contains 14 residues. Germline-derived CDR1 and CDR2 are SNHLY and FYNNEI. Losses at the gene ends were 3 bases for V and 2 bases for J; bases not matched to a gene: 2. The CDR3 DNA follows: TGTGCCAGCAGTGACTGGACAGGGAACTATGGCTACACCTTC. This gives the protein CASSDWTGNYGYTF.

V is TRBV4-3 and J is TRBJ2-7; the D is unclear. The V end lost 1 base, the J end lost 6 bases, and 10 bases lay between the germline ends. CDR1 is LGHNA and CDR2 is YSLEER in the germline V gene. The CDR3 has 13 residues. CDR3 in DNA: TGCGCCAGCAGCCAAGGTATCTGGGGCGAGCAGTACTTC. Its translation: CASSQGIWGEQYF.

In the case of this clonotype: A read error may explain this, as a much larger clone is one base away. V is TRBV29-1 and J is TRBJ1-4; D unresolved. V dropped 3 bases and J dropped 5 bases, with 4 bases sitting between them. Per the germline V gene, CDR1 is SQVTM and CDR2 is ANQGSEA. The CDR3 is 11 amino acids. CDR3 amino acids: CSVEKNEKLFF. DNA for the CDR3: TGCAGCGTTGAGAAAAATGAAAAACTGTTTTTT. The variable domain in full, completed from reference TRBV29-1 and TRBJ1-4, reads SAVISQKPSRDICQRGTSLTIQCQVDSQVTMMFWYRQQPGQSLTLIATANQGSEATYESGFVIDKFPISRPNLTFSTLTVSNMSPEDSSIYLCSVEKNEKLFFGSGTQLSVL.

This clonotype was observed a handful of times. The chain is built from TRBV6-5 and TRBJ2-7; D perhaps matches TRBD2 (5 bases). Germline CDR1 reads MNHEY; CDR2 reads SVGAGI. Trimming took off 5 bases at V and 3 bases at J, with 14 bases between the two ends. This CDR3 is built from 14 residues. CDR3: CASSARGSDYEQYF. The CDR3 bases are TGTGCCAGCAGTGCCCGGGGATCGGACTACGAGCAGTACTTC.

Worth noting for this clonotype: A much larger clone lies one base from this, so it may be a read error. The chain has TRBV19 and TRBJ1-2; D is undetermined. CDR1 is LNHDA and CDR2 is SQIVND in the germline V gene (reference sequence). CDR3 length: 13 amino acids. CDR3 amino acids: CASRIGQLYGYTF. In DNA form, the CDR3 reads TGTGCCAGTAGAATAGGTCAACTTTATGGCTACACCTTC.

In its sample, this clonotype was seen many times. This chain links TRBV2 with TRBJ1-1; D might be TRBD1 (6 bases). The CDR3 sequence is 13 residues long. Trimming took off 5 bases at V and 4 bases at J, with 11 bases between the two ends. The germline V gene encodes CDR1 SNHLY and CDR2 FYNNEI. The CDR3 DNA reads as TGTGCCAGCAGTACAGGGCGAATCACTGAAGCTTTCTTT. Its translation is CASSTGRITEAFF.

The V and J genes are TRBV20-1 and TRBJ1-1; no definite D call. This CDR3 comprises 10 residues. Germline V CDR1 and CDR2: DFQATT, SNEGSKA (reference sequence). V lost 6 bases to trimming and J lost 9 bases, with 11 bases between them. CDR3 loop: CSAVTVKAFF. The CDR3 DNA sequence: TGCAGTGCAGTTACGGTAAAAGCTTTCTTT.

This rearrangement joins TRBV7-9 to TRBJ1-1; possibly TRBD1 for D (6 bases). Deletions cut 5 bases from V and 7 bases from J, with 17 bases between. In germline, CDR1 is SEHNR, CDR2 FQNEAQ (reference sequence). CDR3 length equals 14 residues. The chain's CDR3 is CASSLRGESDEAFF. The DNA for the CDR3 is TGTGCCAGCAGCCTTAGGGGGGAATCGGATGAAGCTTTCTTT.

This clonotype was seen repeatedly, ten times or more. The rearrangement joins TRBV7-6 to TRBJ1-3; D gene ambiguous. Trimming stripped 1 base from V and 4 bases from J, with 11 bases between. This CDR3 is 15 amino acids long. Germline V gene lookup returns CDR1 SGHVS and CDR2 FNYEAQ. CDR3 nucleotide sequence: TGTGCCAGCAGCTTAGGACGCTCGGTCGGAAACACCATATATTTT. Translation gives CASSLGRSVGNTIYF.

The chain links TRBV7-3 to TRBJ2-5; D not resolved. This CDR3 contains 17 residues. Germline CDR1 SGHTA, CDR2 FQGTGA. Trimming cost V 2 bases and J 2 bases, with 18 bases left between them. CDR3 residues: CASSLGVVRLGQETQYF. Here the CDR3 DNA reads TGTGCCAGCAGCTTAGGGGTGGTGAGGCTCGGGCAAGAGACCCAGTACTTC. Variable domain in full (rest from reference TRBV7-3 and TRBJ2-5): GAGVSQTPSNKVTEKGKYVELRCDPISGHTALYWYRQSLGQGPEFLIYFQGTGAADDSGLPNDRFFAVRPEGSVSTLKIQRTERGDSAVYLCASSLGVVRLGQETQYFGPGTRLLVL.

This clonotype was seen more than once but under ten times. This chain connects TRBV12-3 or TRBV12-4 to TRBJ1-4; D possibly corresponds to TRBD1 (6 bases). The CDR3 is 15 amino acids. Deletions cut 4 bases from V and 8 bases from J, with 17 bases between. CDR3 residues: CASSSTTGFREKLFF. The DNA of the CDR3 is TGTGCCAGCAGTTCTACCACAGGGTTCAGGGAAAAACTGTTTTTT.

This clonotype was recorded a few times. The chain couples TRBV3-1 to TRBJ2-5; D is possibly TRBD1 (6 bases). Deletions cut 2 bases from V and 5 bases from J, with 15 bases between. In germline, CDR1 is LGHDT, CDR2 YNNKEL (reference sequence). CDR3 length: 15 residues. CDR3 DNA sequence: TGTGCCAGCAGCCAACCACCCACAGGGCTGGAGACCCAGTACTTC. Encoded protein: CASSQPPTGLETQYF.

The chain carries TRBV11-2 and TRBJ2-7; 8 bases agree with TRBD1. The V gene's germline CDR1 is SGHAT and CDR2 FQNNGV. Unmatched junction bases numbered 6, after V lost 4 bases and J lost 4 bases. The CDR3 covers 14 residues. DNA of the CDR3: TGTGCCAGCAGCTCGACAGGGGCGCAATACGAGCAGTACTTC. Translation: CASSSTGAQYEQYF.

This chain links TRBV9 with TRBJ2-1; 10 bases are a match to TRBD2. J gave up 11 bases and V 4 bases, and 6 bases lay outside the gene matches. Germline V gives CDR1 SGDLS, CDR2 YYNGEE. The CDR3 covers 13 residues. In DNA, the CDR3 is TGTGCCAGCAGCTTACCGGGACTAGCGAAGCAGTTCTTC. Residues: CASSLPGLAKQFF.

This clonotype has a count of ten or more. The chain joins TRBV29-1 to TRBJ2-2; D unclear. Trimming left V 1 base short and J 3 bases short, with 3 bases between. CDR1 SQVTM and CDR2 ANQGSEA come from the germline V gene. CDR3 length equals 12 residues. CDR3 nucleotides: TGCAGCGTTGAAGGCTACACCGGGGAGCTGTTTTTT. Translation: CSVEGYTGELFF.